The 16 T cell receptor beta chains listed next were all sequenced from one sample in a study of identical twins. One entry per CDR3 protein, called by TCRdb with MiXCR from the 5' RACE reads. Seen here are 700,000 or so distinct CDR3 sequences, approximately 22% observed once, and the top ten hold around 4.4%. The same data also contributed to another study, on T cells expressing NK-cell markers.

Material: PBMCs. The origin of the receptors is a woman younger than 35 in good health.

The chain links TRBV11-1 to TRBJ2-2; D is unclear. V dropped 5 bases and J dropped 7 bases, with 14 bases sitting between them. The length of the CDR3 is 14 residues. Germline V gene sequence: CDR1 SGHAT, CDR2 FQDESV (reference sequence). In nucleotides, the CDR3 is TGTGCCAGCAGCCGCACGGGCTCTGTCGGGGAGCTGTTTTTT. It is translated as CASSRTGSVGELFF.

The chain carries TRBV14 and TRBJ2-2, with D perhaps TRBD1 or TRBD2 (5 bases each). The CDR3 is 15 amino acids. CDR1 is SGHDN and CDR2 is FVKESK in the germline V gene. The V end lost 0 bases, the J end lost 3 bases, and 8 bases lay between the germline ends. CDR3 protein: CASSQDGTYTGELFF. As DNA, the CDR3 is TGTGCCAGCAGCCAAGACGGGACGTACACCGGGGAGCTGTTTTTT.

The chain has TRBV5-1 and TRBJ2-5; the D is unclear. Germline V gene lookup returns CDR1 SGHRS and CDR2 YFSETQ. Trimming stripped 4 bases from V and 5 bases from J, with 9 bases between. The CDR3 length is 12 residues. CDR3 region: CASSATHETQYF. CDR3 nucleotides: TGCGCCAGCAGCGCCACCCATGAGACCCAGTACTTC.

The J gene is TRBJ2-1, the V gene TRBV5-1; 10 bases are shared with TRBD2. The CDR3 spans 14 residues. Per the germline V gene, CDR1 is SGHRS and CDR2 is YFSETQ. The J segment lost 7 bases and the V segment lost 7 bases, leaving 8 bases of the junction unmatched. DNA of the CDR3: TGCGCCAGCCAGGCTAGCGGGAGTTTAAATGAGCAGTTCTTC. This encodes CASQASGSLNEQFF.

This chain joins TRBV12-3 or TRBV12-4 and TRBJ1-3; D gene unclear. V lost 2 bases and J lost 4, with 6 bases in between. The CDR3 totals 13 residues. In DNA, the CDR3 is TGTGCCAGCAGTTTATCGCTCGGAAACACCATATATTTT. Translation: CASSLSLGNTIYF.

The gene calls are TRBV20-1 and TRBJ2-4, with 8 bases fitting TRBD1. The V segment lost 1 base and the J segment 5 bases; nucleotides outside the gene matches: 1. CDR3 length: 13 residues. From germline, CDR1 is DFQATT and CDR2 SNEGSKA (reference sequence). CDR3 residues: CSARATGENIQYF. In DNA form, the CDR3 reads TGCAGTGCTAGAGCGACAGGGGAAAACATTCAGTACTTC.

The chain recombines TRBV6-5 with TRBJ1-2; D call uncertain. V shed 0 bases and J shed 4 bases, with 9 bases lying between them. Germline V lookup: CDR1 MNHEY, CDR2 SVGAGI. CDR3 size: 14 residues. The DNA of the CDR3 is TGTGCCAGCAGTTACTCCCGGGGTGTCTATGGCTACACCTTC. This translates into CASSYSRGVYGYTF.

This clonotype was detected a few times. V and J are TRBV20-1 and TRBJ2-1; D is tentatively TRBD1 or TRBD2 (5 bases each). Trimming took 6 bases from V and 10 from J, leaving 19 bases between them. This CDR3 spans 13 amino acids. Looked up from germline, CDR1 is DFQATT and CDR2 is SNEGSKA (reference sequence). The CDR3 coding sequence is TGCAGTGCGCGCCCGGGACCCCCTGGAGAGCAGTTCTTC. Translation gives CSARPGPPGEQFF.

In its sample, this clonotype was seen many times. The chain's CDR3 is CASLIASEQFF. The CDR3 region has the DNA TGTGCCAGCTTAATAGCAAGTGAGCAGTTCTTC. This rearrangement joins TRBV12-3 or TRBV12-4 to TRBJ2-1; D gene unclear. The CDR3 runs 11 residues. Trimming removed 8 bases from V and 9 bases from J, with 11 bases in between.

This clonotype has ten or more counts. The chain combines TRBV12-3 or TRBV12-4 with TRBJ1-5, with TRBD1 as a possible D gene (5 bases). The CDR3 is made up of 12 amino acids. The V end was cut by 6 bases, the J end by 7 bases, with 10 bases between. Here the CDR3 reads CASRDQGQPQHF. CDR3 DNA sequence: TGTGCCAGCAGGGATCAGGGACAGCCCCAGCATTTT.

This rearrangement joins TRBV7-9 to TRBJ2-5; D not resolved. This CDR3 contains 16 residues. Trimming took off 2 bases at V and 6 bases at J, with 19 bases between the two ends. In germline, CDR1 is SEHNR, CDR2 FQNEAQ (reference sequence). CDR3 bases: TGTGCCAGCAGCTTATACCCCCTAGTACGTGAAAAGACCCAGTACTTC. Its protein is CASSLYPLVREKTQYF.

J is TRBJ2-4 and V is TRBV10-2, with D perhaps assigned TRBD1 or TRBD2 (5 bases each). Germline CDR1 is WSHSY and CDR2 is SAAADI. The CDR3 length is 14 residues. Trimming took 4 bases from V and 14 from J, leaving 21 bases between them. CDR3 nucleotide sequence: TGCGCCAGCAGTGCCGGGCATGGGGGTCCTTCCGAGTACTTC. It encodes CASSAGHGGPSEYF.

This clonotype was picked up a small number of times. This rearrangement joins TRBV5-1 to TRBJ2-7, with D perhaps matching TRBD2 (6 bases). This CDR3 is 16 amino acids long. The germline V and J ends were trimmed by 4 bases and 2 bases, with 19 bases remaining between them. Germline assignment: CDR1 SGHRS and CDR2 YFSETQ. For the CDR3, the DNA is TGCGCCAGCAGCGCACACCCGGGACTCATGGCCTACGAGCAGTACTTC. The encoded protein is CASSAHPGLMAYEQYF.

The chain recombines TRBV7-2 with TRBJ2-3, with 8 nucleotides matching TRBD2. Trimming took 0 bases from V and 2 from J; bases not matched to a gene: 4. Germline V gene lookup returns CDR1 SGHTA and CDR2 FQGNSA. The CDR3 has 16 residues. Here the CDR3 reads CASSLAGRGFTDTQYF. The CDR3 bases are TGTGCCAGCAGCTTAGCCGGGAGGGGGTTCACAGATACGCAGTATTTT.

This clonotype showed up many times. This chain links TRBV12-3 or TRBV12-4 with TRBJ2-5; D may correspond to TRBD1 or TRBD2 (5 bases each). Trimming stripped 5 bases from V and 4 bases from J, with 11 bases between. The CDR3 covers 13 residues. CDR3 coding DNA: TGTGCCAGCAGTCCGGGGACGGGAGAGACCCAGTACTTC. It translates to CASSPGTGETQYF.

This clonotype was counted once. The rearrangement links TRBV29-1 to TRBJ1-5; no definite D call. V shed 6 bases and J shed 2 bases, with 8 bases lying between them. The CDR3 runs to 12 residues. The germline gives CDR1 SQVTM, CDR2 ANQGSEA. The CDR3 is CSVSDGNQPQHF. In DNA form, the CDR3 reads TGCAGCGTGTCGGATGGCAATCAGCCCCAGCATTTT.